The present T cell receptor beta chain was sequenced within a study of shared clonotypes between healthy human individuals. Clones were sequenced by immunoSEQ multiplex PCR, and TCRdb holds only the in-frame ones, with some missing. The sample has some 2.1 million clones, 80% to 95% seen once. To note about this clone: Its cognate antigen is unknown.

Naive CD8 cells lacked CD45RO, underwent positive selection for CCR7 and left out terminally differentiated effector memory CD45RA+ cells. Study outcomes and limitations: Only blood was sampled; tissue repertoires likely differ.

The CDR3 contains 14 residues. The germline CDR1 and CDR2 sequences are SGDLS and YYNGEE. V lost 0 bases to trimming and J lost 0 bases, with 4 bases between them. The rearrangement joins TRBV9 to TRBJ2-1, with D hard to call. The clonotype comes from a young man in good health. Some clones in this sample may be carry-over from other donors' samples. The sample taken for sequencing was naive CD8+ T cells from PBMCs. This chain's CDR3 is CASSVDHSYNEQFF. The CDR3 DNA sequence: TGTGCCAGCAGCGTAGACCACTCCTACAATGAGCAGTTCTTC.